Below, 24 T cell receptor beta chains from the same sample are listed, as sequenced in a study of shared clonotypes between healthy human individuals. The protocol was immunoSEQ multiplex PCR, while the TCRdb copy is restricted to in-frame clones and leaves out a portion. The top ten hold approximately 0.41% of the sample, which has about 2.5 million clones, 85% to 95% seen once. Sequenced: naive CD4+ T cells from PBMCs. Subset of the sample: CD45RA+ positively selected. These TCRs come from a young man in good health. Some clones in this sample may be carry-over from other donors' samples.

V and J are TRBV7-8 and TRBJ2-5, with 10 bases lining up with TRBD1. Germline V gene data show CDR1 as SGHVS and CDR2 as FQNEAQ. The CDR3 length is 15 residues. J lost 5 bases, V lost 5 bases, and 8 bases had no gene match. CDR3 loop: CASSTRQGAGETQYF. The CDR3 region has the DNA TGTGCCAGCAGCACCCGACAGGGGGCGGGCGAGACCCAGTACTTC.

This CDR3 is CASSLWDRVNTGELFF. DNA for the CDR3: TGTGCCAGCAGCCTTTGGGACAGGGTGAACACCGGGGAGCTGTTTTTT. V and J are TRBV7-8 and TRBJ2-2; TRBD1 matches at 9 bases. The length of the CDR3 is 16 residues. In germline, CDR1 is SGHVS, CDR2 FQNEAQ. Trimming removed 5 bases from V and 1 base from J; junction bases left unmatched: 5.

The chain combines TRBV28 with TRBJ1-2; D call uncertain. This CDR3 spans 14 amino acids. Trimming cost V 5 bases and J 0 bases, with 10 bases left between them. In germline, CDR1 is MDHEN, CDR2 SYDVKM. CDR3 sequence: CASSAVLPNYGYTF. DNA of the CDR3: TGTGCCAGCAGTGCCGTGCTTCCTAACTATGGCTACACCTTC.

This chain joins TRBV5-1 and TRBJ1-1, with D perhaps TRBD1 (6 bases). CDR1 is SGHRS and CDR2 is YFSETQ in the germline V gene. The ends were cut back, 5 bases at V and 4 bases at J, with 12 bases in the middle. CDR3 length: 13 amino acids. The CDR3 is CASRQGVITEAFF. The DNA for the CDR3 is TGCGCCAGCAGACAGGGAGTTATCACTGAAGCTTTCTTT.

In the case of this clone: This specimen includes other DNA sequences encoding the same CDR3. V and J are TRBV7-8 and TRBJ1-2, with 7 bases lining up with TRBD1. Per germline, CDR1 SGHVS and CDR2 FQNEAQ. The CDR3 has 13 amino acids. Unmatched junction bases numbered 3, after V lost 5 bases and J lost 3 bases. The CDR3 DNA reads TGTGCCAGCAGCCGAACAGGGGACTATGGCTACACCTTC. This encodes CASSRTGDYGYTF.

This clone was seen just once. This chain uses TRBV10-3 with TRBJ2-1, with TRBD2 as a possible D gene (6 bases). The CDR3 has 15 residues. V was pared by 5 bases and J by 2 bases, with 13 bases between. From germline, CDR1 is ENHRY and CDR2 SYGVKD. CDR3 residues: CAISYGTETYNEQFF. CDR3 sequence (DNA): TGTGCCATCAGTTATGGGACTGAAACCTACAATGAGCAGTTCTTC.

The chain recombines TRBV7-8 with TRBJ1-3, with a tentative D call TRBD1 (5 bases). V lost 7 bases and J lost 0, with 13 bases in between. The CDR3 sequence is 15 residues long. Germline V gene lookup returns CDR1 SGHVS and CDR2 FQNEAQ. The CDR3 protein is CASNTGRGSGNTIYF. DNA for the CDR3: TGTGCCAGCAACACCGGAAGGGGCTCTGGAAACACCATATATTTT.

This clone was counted once. This rearrangement joins TRBV7-8 to TRBJ1-1, with 7 bases that match TRBD1. This CDR3 contains 16 residues. The germline V gene encodes CDR1 SGHVS and CDR2 FQNEAQ. The junction had 7 bases not matched to a gene; V was cut back by 3 bases and J by 0 bases. CDR3 sequence reads: CASSFVTGPMNTEAFF. CDR3 coding DNA: TGTGCCAGCAGCTTCGTGACAGGGCCCATGAACACTGAAGCTTTCTTT.

For this clone: The identical CDR3 is also encoded by other nucleotide sequences in the sample. V is TRBV18 and J is TRBJ2-5, with D perhaps TRBD1 (7 bases). Between the trimmed V and J ends, which lost 3 bases and 5 bases, there was a span of 10 bases. CDR1 KGHSH and CDR2 LQKENI come from the germline V gene. The CDR3 contains 13 residues. The CDR3 nucleotides are TGTGCCAGCTCACCCCCAGGGGGGGAGACCCAGTACTTC. The encoded protein is CASSPPGGETQYF.

The chain has TRBV7-2 and TRBJ2-5; the match to TRBD1 covers 12 bases. V was clipped by 0 bases and J by 7 bases; unmatched bases: 21. The germline V gene encodes CDR1 SGHTA and CDR2 FQGNSA. CDR3 length equals 21 residues. CDR3 coding DNA: TGTGCCAGCAGCTTAGCCCCGGGACAGGGGGCCTCAAGGGATGCCAGGGGGACCCAGTACTTC. As protein: CASSLAPGQGASRDARGTQYF. The full variable domain, in which reference TRBV7-2 and TRBJ2-5 provide the parts outside the CDR3, is GAGVSQSPSNKVTEKGKDVELRCDPISGHTALYWYRQSLGQGLEFLIYFQGNSAPDKSGLPSDRFSAERTGGSVSTLTIQRTQQEDSAVYLCASSLAPGQGASRDARGTQYFGPGTRLLVL.

This clone turned up a few times. This CDR3 reads CASSPQGPPNTEAFF. In DNA form, the CDR3 reads TGTGCCAGCTCACCGCAGGGGCCTCCGAACACTGAAGCTTTCTTT. The chain has TRBV18 and TRBJ1-1, with a possible D match to TRBD1 (6 bases). The V gene lost 3 bases and the J gene lost 1 base, with 12 bases spanning the gap. This CDR3 is 15 amino acids long. Germline V CDR1 and CDR2: KGHSH, LQKENI.

The chain links TRBV5-1 to TRBJ1-1, with no clear D. This CDR3 spans 14 amino acids. Trimming left V 0 bases short and J 3 bases short, with 9 bases between. Germline V gene data show CDR1 as SGHRS and CDR2 as YFSETQ. In DNA, the CDR3 is TGCGCCAGCAGCTTGGGGTTCGGATACACTGAAGCTTTCTTT. Encoded protein: CASSLGFGYTEAFF.

This chain joins TRBV5-1 and TRBJ2-1, with D perhaps matching TRBD1 (5 bases). The CDR3 sequence is 14 residues long. V lost 6 bases to trimming and J lost 9 bases, with 19 bases between them. Germline V gene lookup returns CDR1 SGHRS and CDR2 YFSETQ. The chain's CDR3 is CASIQRQGVGEQFF. CDR3 bases: TGCGCCAGCATCCAACGGCAGGGTGTCGGTGAGCAGTTCTTC.

This clone was picked up one time. The chain links TRBV18 to TRBJ2-3; D ambiguous. Germline lookup yields CDR1 KGHSH and CDR2 LQKENI. This CDR3 is 16 amino acids long. V lost 0 bases to trimming and J lost 2 bases, with 12 bases between them. The CDR3 nucleotides are TGTGCCAGCTCACCACCTAACACTCCGACCACAGATACGCAGTATTTT. Its translation: CASSPPNTPTTDTQYF.

V is TRBV7-7 and J is TRBJ2-1; perhaps TRBD1 as D (7 bases). Trimming left V 6 bases short and J 7 bases short, with 13 bases between. The CDR3 runs 13 residues. CDR1 is SSHAT, CDR2 FNYEAQ, per germline (reference sequence). The CDR3 nucleotides are TGTGCCAGCAGGGCAGGGGGGAGGAATGAGCAGTTCTTC. Amino acid sequence: CASRAGGRNEQFF.

Written as DNA, the CDR3 is TGTGCCAGCAGCTTACAGGGGGCGCGGCGTACTGAAGCTTTCTTT. Protein sequence: CASSLQGARRTEAFF. V gene TRBV5-8 combines with J gene TRBJ1-1, with 9 bases fitting TRBD1. V shed 2 bases, J shed 5 bases, and the junction held 7 bases outside the gene matches. There are 15 residues in the CDR3. The germline V gene encodes CDR1 SGHTS and CDR2 YDEGEE.

This rearrangement joins TRBV19 to TRBJ1-5; D gene uncertain. V gave up 3 bases and J gave up 7 bases, with 16 bases separating them. Looked up from germline, CDR1 is LNHDA and CDR2 is SQIVND (reference sequence). This CDR3 comprises 15 residues. CDR3 protein: CASSMDWGGGQPQHF. CDR3 in DNA: TGTGCCAGTAGTATGGATTGGGGAGGAGGGCAGCCCCAGCATTTT.

The genes are TRBV6-1 and TRBJ2-7, with D tentatively TRBD1 or TRBD2 (6 bases each). V was cut by 10 bases and J by 2 bases, with 15 bases left in between. This CDR3 is built from 13 residues. Germline V lookup: CDR1 MNHNS, CDR2 SASEGT. The CDR3 DNA reads TGTGCCACCGTGAGGAGGGGGGCCTACGAGCAGTACTTC. Its translation: CATVRRGAYEQYF.

As to this clone: The sample holds other DNA sequences that translate to the same CDR3. This chain joins TRBV11-2 and TRBJ1-4; D is unresolved. V dropped 5 bases and J dropped 0 bases, with 10 bases sitting between them. The V gene's germline CDR1 is SGHAT and CDR2 FQNNGV. The CDR3 covers 15 residues. The CDR3 loop is CASSPGGSTNEKLFF. For the CDR3, the DNA is TGTGCCAGCAGCCCGGGCGGATCAACTAATGAAAAACTGTTTTTT.

Details on this clone: This same CDR3 is encoded by further DNA sequences in the sample. The V call is TRBV2, the J call TRBJ1-5; TRBD1 matches at 9 bases. The CDR3 spans 13 residues. The trim removed 8 bases at V and 4 bases at J, leaving 3 bases unmatched. From germline, CDR1 is SNHLY and CDR2 FYNNEI. The CDR3 DNA reads as TGTGCCAGCTCCGGGACAGGGAATCAGCCCCAGCATTTT. Protein sequence: CASSGTGNQPQHF.

Points on this clone: This CDR3 is also generated by other DNA sequences in the sample. J is TRBJ2-7 and V is TRBV28, with a tentative D call TRBD2 (5 bases). The CDR3 is 14 residues long. Trimming shortened V by 5 bases and J by 1 base, and 12 bases separated the two germline ends. CDR1 and CDR2 (germline): MDHEN, SYDVKM. CDR3 sequence (DNA): TGTGCCAGCAGTCTCCGCGGGCCGTCCTACGAGCAGTACTTC. Amino acid sequence: CASSLRGPSYEQYF.

For this clone: Other DNA variants within this sample encode the same CDR3. CDR3 sequence reads: CASSRTGGSYNEQFF. The CDR3 nucleotides read TGTGCCAGTAGCCGGACAGGGGGTTCCTACAATGAGCAGTTCTTC. V usage is TRBV19 and J usage is TRBJ2-1; the match to TRBD1 covers 10 bases. V was clipped by 6 bases and J by 1 base; unmatched bases: 3. The CDR3 totals 15 residues. Germline CDR1 is LNHDA and CDR2 is SQIVND (reference sequence).

This rearrangement joins TRBV6-1 to TRBJ2-7; no definite D call. The germline V gene encodes CDR1 MNHNS and CDR2 SASEGT. This CDR3 spans 12 amino acids. Trimming stripped 6 bases from V and 7 bases from J, with 13 bases between. CDR3 amino acids: CASRQPASEQYF. The CDR3 nucleotides read TGTGCCAGCAGACAGCCCGCGTCGGAGCAGTACTTC.

V usage is TRBV6-5 and J usage is TRBJ2-4, with a weak D call TRBD1 (6 bases). V gave up 4 bases and J gave up 3 bases, with 13 bases separating them. The CDR3 covers 15 residues. Germline CDR1 reads MNHEY; CDR2 reads SVGAGI. CDR3: CASSSPTGYKNIQYF. CDR3 in DNA: TGTGCCAGCAGTTCCCCTACAGGGTACAAAAACATTCAGTACTTC.